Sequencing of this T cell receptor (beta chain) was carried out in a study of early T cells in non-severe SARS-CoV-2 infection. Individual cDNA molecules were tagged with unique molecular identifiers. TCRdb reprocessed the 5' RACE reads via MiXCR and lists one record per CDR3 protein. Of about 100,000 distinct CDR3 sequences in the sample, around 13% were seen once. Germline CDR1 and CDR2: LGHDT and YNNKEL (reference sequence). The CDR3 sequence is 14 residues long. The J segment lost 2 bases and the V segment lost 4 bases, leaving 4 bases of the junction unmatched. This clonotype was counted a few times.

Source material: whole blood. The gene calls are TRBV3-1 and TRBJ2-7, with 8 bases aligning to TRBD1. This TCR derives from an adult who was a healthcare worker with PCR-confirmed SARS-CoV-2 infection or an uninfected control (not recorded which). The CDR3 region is CASSPRTGPYEQYF. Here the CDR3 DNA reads TGTGCCAGCAGCCCGAGGACAGGGCCCTACGAGCAGTACTTC.